Here is one T cell receptor (beta chain) with its context. As yet, its antigen is unknown. TCRdb's copy holds only in-frame clones and misses some; the assay was immunoSEQ multiplex PCR. The table has approximately 50,000 clones, more than 75% seen once. V was clipped by 2 bases and J by 8 bases, with 10 bases between them. Germline CDR1 is SNHLY and CDR2 is FYNNEI. The CDR3 covers 13 residues. Time point described: week 23, last vaccination. Mutant IDH1 20-mer peptide, at 300 ug, made up each vaccine dose, with topical imiquimod. Astrocytomas found in donors were new, WHO grade 3 or 4, IDH1-mutant and ATRX-lost. This record comes from a study of a mutant IDH1 vaccine in newly diagnosed glioma. Study-wide points: Top-clonotype changes in peripheral T cells seemed unrelated to pseudoprogression.

Sequencing used PBMCs, obtained from a glioma patient whose treatment included an IDH1 peptide vaccine. The chain combines TRBV2 with TRBJ2-1; D remains ambiguous. This receptor was taken from a man aged 40-50 years with glioma. The CDR3 spells CASSESVGYEQFF. DNA of the CDR3: TGTGCCAGCAGTGAATCGGTGGGCTATGAGCAGTTCTTC.